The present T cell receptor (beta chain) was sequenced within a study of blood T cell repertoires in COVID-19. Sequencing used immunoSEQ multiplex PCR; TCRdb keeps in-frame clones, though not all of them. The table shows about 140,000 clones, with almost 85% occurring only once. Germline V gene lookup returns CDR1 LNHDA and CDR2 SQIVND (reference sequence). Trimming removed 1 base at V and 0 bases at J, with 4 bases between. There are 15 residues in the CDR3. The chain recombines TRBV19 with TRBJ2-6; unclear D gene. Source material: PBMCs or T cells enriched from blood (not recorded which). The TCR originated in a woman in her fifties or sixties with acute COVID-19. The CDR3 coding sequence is TGTGCCAGTAGTATAGCCCTCTCTGGGGCCAACGTCCTGACTTTC. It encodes CASSIALSGANVLTF.